This T cell receptor (beta chain) was obtained from a study of blood T cell repertoires in COVID-19. Overall study context: Sample material is recorded as cDNA or gDNA derived from T cells, B-cell-depleted T cells, or PBMCs.

Per the original methods: The assay estimated nucleated cells by amplifying reference gene primers. Sequencing was performed with immunoSEQ multiplex PCR; in TCRdb, only in-frame clones are kept and a portion is missing. Clone size and V and J calls were adopted from that table, with D and trimming inferred from the DNA. Of 60,000 to 75,000 clones in the sample, 87% were seen once. Sequencing was done on a sample of peripheral blood. This receptor was identified in a man aged 50 to 59 with active COVID-19.

CDR3 nucleotides: TGTGCCAGTAGTATGAACTTCTACAATGAGCAGTTCTTC. Its translation: CASSMNFYNEQFF. The chain recombines TRBV19 with TRBJ2-1; the D is unclear. Trimming pared 3 bases from V and 3 bases from J, leaving 6 bases between. The CDR3 has 13 residues. The germline gives CDR1 LNHDA, CDR2 SQIVND (reference sequence).